Below, 14 T cell receptor beta chains from the same sample are listed, as sequenced in a study of early stage breast cancer tumors. Produced via immunoSEQ multiplex PCR; TCRdb's table is partial and in-frame only. The table lists roughly 30,000 clones, 70% to 75% of them singletons. The material sequenced was blood. Receptor source: a person in their 40s with breast cancer.

Only one count was recorded for this clone. The rearrangement joins TRBV7-2 to TRBJ2-5; 7 nucleotides match TRBD2. The CDR3 contains 15 residues. The junction had 6 bases not matched to a gene; V was cut back by 1 base and J by 4 bases. Germline values: CDR1 SGHTA, CDR2 FQGNSA. CDR3 sequence (DNA): TGTGCCAGCAGCTTAGGACTAGCTGTGAGAGAGACCCAGTACTTC. This encodes CASSLGLAVRETQYF.

This clone has just a few counts. The chain couples TRBV19 to TRBJ1-2; D ambiguous. Trimming took 5 bases from V and 0 from J, leaving 10 bases between them. Germline values: CDR1 LNHDA, CDR2 SQIVND (reference sequence). The CDR3 loop spans 14 amino acids. CDR3 residues: CASSSRGANYGYTF. As DNA, the CDR3 is TGTGCCAGTAGTTCCCGAGGAGCTAACTATGGCTACACCTTC.

The chain employs TRBV10-3 and TRBJ2-7, with 7 bases fitting TRBD2. CDR1 is ENHRY, CDR2 SYGVKD, per germline. J lost 5 bases, V lost 0 bases, and 10 bases had no gene match. The CDR3 extends over 16 amino acids. The CDR3, as DNA: TGTGCCATCAGTGAGTCCCAGGGTAGCGGGCTAAACGAGCAGTACTTC. Translating gives CAISESQGSGLNEQYF.

The chain uses TRBV27 and TRBJ2-2; D is tentatively TRBD1 or TRBD2 (5 bases each). The CDR3 loop spans 16 amino acids. Per the germline V gene, CDR1 is MNHEY and CDR2 is SMNVEV (reference sequence). V gave up 4 bases and J gave up 3 bases, with 15 bases separating them. CDR3 nucleotides: TGTGCCAGCAGTTCTTATCCAAGGGGAGACACCGGGGAGCTGTTTTTT. Residues: CASSSYPRGDTGELFF.

V usage is TRBV10-2 and J usage is TRBJ2-1; 8 bases fit TRBD2. The CDR3 is 17 residues long. Germline CDR1 WSHSY, CDR2 SAAADI. With V trimmed by 1 base and J by 6 bases, 11 bases remained unmatched. The CDR3 is CASSELSGSAWGNEQFF. CDR3 DNA: TGCGCCAGCAGTGAGTTAAGCGGGAGTGCATGGGGCAATGAGCAGTTCTTC.

The genes are TRBV28 and TRBJ1-4; maybe TRBD1 (6 bases). Trimming removed 6 bases at V and 8 bases at J, with 22 bases between. Per the germline V gene, CDR1 is MDHEN and CDR2 is SYDVKM. This CDR3 has 16 residues. The CDR3 DNA reads TGTGCCAGCAGACAACCCCCGGGGGCATCGGGCGAAAAACTGTTTTTT. Amino acid sequence: CASRQPPGASGEKLFF.

The genes are TRBV7-8 and TRBJ2-7; TRBD2 matches 7 bases. Trimming took 4 bases from V and 2 from J; bases not matched to a gene: 8. The CDR3 is 15 residues long. Germline V gives CDR1 SGHVS, CDR2 FQNEAQ. The DNA for the CDR3 is TGTGCCAGCAGCTACCCACCTAGCGGCCCCTACGAGCAGTACTTC. Encoded protein: CASSYPPSGPYEQYF.

The V call is TRBV9, the J call TRBJ1-3; 9 bases are a match to TRBD1. From germline, CDR1 is SGDLS and CDR2 YYNGEE. The CDR3 is made up of 15 amino acids. V dropped 3 bases and J dropped 2; count of bases not matched to a gene: 3. This CDR3 is CASSANRGPGNTIYF. The CDR3 DNA reads as TGTGCCAGCAGCGCCAACAGGGGGCCTGGAAACACCATATATTTT.

The rearrangement uses TRBV11-2 and TRBJ2-1; TRBD2 aligns across 13 bases. CDR1 SGHAT and CDR2 FQNNGV come from the germline V gene. The CDR3 extends over 16 amino acids. The V gene end was trimmed by 5 bases and the J gene end by 2 bases; junction bases not matched to a gene: 3. For the CDR3, the DNA is TGTGCCAGCAGCATGGGGACTAGCGGGGCCTACAATGAGCAGTTCTTC. Protein sequence: CASSMGTSGAYNEQFF.

The chain joins TRBV10-3 to TRBJ2-2; D unresolved. The CDR3 consists of 14 residues. CDR1 and CDR2 (germline): ENHRY, SYGVKD. With 0 bases removed from V and 1 base from J, the gap between germline ends came to 3 bases. This CDR3 is CAISESRNTGELFF. CDR3 DNA: TGTGCCATCAGTGAGTCCAGGAACACCGGGGAGCTGTTTTTT.

This clone was seen only once. The rearrangement links TRBV23-1 to TRBJ1-5; 7 nucleotides agree with TRBD1. TRBV23-1 is recorded as an ORF, its role being uncertain. This CDR3 has 17 amino acids. V shed 6 bases, J shed 0 bases, and the junction held 11 bases outside the gene matches. The DNA of the CDR3 is TGCGCCAGCAGAAGAGACAGGGCCCTCCCTAGCAATCAGCCCCAGCATTTT. Its translation: CASRRDRALPSNQPQHF.

The chain recombines TRBV19 with TRBJ2-5; 8 nucleotides match TRBD1. V shed 6 bases, J shed 3 bases, and the junction held 3 bases outside the gene matches. The CDR3 spans 13 residues. CDR1 and CDR2 from the germline V gene are LNHDA and SQIVND (reference sequence). CDR3 nucleotides: TGTGCCAGTAGAAAACAGGGGGAAGAGACCCAGTACTTC. Translated, it gives CASRKQGEETQYF.

This clone was seen a few times. This sample includes further DNA sequences coding for the same CDR3. V is TRBV11-3 and J is TRBJ2-7; D uncertain. The CDR3 totals 12 residues. The V and J ends lost 0 bases and 3 bases respectively, with 3 bases between them. Germline-derived CDR1 and CDR2 are SGHNT and YENEEA. The CDR3 bases are TGTGCCAGCAGCTTAGAGGGCTACGAGCAGTACTTC. Its protein is CASSLEGYEQYF.

This chain joins TRBV7-8 and TRBJ2-3; D remains ambiguous. The CDR3 covers 10 residues. Trimming left V 4 bases short and J 7 bases short, with 3 bases between. Per the germline V gene, CDR1 is SGHVS and CDR2 is FQNEAQ. The CDR3 bases are TGTGCCAGCAGCTCTAATACGCAGTATTTT. It codes for CASSSNTQYF. The full variable domain, with the rest looked up from reference TRBV7-8 and TRBJ2-3, is GAGVSQSPRYKVAKRGQDVALRCDPISGHVSLFWYQQALGQGPEFLTYFQNEAQLDKSGLPSDRFFAERPEGSVSTLKIQRTQQEDSAVYLCASSSNTQYFGPGTRLTVL.